The clone carrying this T cell receptor (beta chain) was seen repeatedly, ten times or more. Its antigen is as yet unknown. These data come from a study of T cells in Graves' hyperthyroidism and ophthalmopathy. Points from the study as a whole: Ophthalmopathy cases were set apart from stable hyperthyroidism by a 13 V-J model. Most clonotypes that expanded in the thyroid above 0.001 also showed up in blood.

The study included ophthalmopathy patients with Clinical Activity Score at least 3, NOSPECS grade at least 4 and duration under 3 months. Diagnostic assessment was based on clinical symptoms, serum thyroxine and TRAb, thyroid ultrasound and orbital computed tomography. The ends lost 3 bases at V and 3 bases at J; junction bases unmatched: 5. The CDR3 sequence is 15 residues long. RNA transcripts gave rise to amplified TCR beta CDR3 regions. First-round RT-PCR of the TCR CDR3 relied on the HTBI primer set. TCRdb independently ran MiXCR on the multiplex PCR reads; one entry per CDR3 protein. The table shows about 270,000 distinct CDR3 sequences, with more than 20% occurring only once.

Sequences were obtained from blood. The clonotype originates from a woman aged 40 to 50 with Graves' ophthalmopathy. The V call is TRBV12-3 or TRBV12-4, the J call TRBJ2-5; the match to TRBD2 covers 9 bases. In DNA form, the CDR3 reads TGTGCCAGCAGTTTTGCCGCTAGCGGGAAAGAGACCCAGTACTTC. Encoded protein: CASSFAASGKETQYF.